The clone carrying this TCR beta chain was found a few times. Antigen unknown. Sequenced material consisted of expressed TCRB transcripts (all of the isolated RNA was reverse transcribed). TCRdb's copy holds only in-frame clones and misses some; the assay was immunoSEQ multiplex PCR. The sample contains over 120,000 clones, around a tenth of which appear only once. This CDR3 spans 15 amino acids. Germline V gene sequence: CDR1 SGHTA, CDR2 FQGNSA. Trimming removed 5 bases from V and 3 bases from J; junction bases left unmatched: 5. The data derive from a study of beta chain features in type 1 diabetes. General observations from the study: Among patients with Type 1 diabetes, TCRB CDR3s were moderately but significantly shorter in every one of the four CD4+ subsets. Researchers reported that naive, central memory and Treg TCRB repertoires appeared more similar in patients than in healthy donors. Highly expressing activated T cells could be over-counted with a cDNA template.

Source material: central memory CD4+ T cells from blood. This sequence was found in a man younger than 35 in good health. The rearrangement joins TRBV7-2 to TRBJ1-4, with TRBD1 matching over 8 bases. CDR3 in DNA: TGTGCCAGCAGCGGACAGGGCACAGCTAATGAAAAACTGTTTTTT. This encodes CASSGQGTANEKLFF.